This TCR beta chain comes out of a study of T cell responses to AZD1222 COVID-19 vaccine. General study findings and limits: Donors were chiefly white British, with a greater number of females, and clonal diversity was perhaps underestimated. Dominant at 160-218 and 743-854, vaccine-associated CD4 TCRs also spanned spike.

Here immunoSEQ multiplex PCR was the method, and the copy in TCRdb shows in-frame clones only, minus some. Of tens of thousands of clones in the sample, around 89% are singletons; the top ten hold roughly 2.7%. Germline V gives CDR1 DFQATT, CDR2 SNEGSKA (reference sequence). This CDR3 contains 15 residues. V trimming: 3 bases; J trimming: 5 bases; junction bases outside the gene matches: 13. On this clone: Its antigen is as yet unknown.

This chain uses TRBV20-1 with TRBJ2-7, with 7 nucleotides matching TRBD2. The receptor's source is an adult who received the AZD1222 COVID-19 vaccine. Sequences were derived from peripheral blood, sampled 28 days after the second AZD1222 dose. This chain's CDR3 is CSASLAGVGVDEQYF. The CDR3 DNA follows: TGCAGTGCTAGTCTGGCGGGAGTAGGCGTTGACGAGCAGTACTTC.